This T cell receptor (beta chain) was identified in a study of PD-1 blockade in classical Hodgkin lymphoma. The data were produced by immunoSEQ multiplex PCR, yet TCRdb's version contains in-frame clones alone and is incomplete. The table includes tens of thousands of clones, around 80% detected once. With respect to this clone: Its antigen is not identified.

Exposure to brentuximab vedotin varied, and each patient had relapsed following autologous stem cell transplantation. The best responses consisted of complete response, partial response or progressive disease. Losses at the gene ends were 0 bases for V and 5 bases for J; bases not matched to a gene: 7. CDR3 length: 16 amino acids. Germline loops: CDR1 SGHTA, CDR2 FQGNSA. Study-wide findings and caveats: By cycle point C4D1, TCR diversity had risen significantly in CD4+ cells (but not CD8+ cells). Newly diagnosed and completely responding patients shared comparable baseline diversity.

The chain links TRBV7-2 to TRBJ2-3; 8 positions agree with TRBD2. The TCR was taken from a human donor with classical Hodgkin lymphoma. Source: peripheral blood mononuclear cells (PBMCs), taken before the second cycle of nivolumab. The DNA for the CDR3 is TGTGCCAGCAGCTTAGCGATCGGGGGGGCAGAAGATACGCAGTATTTT. Protein product: CASSLAIGGAEDTQYF.